This T cell receptor (beta chain) emerged from a study of neoadjuvant anti-PD-1 for oral cavity cancer. Study observations and caveats: TCR analyses covered only a few patients per response group.

Tumor libraries mostly used about 4.5 ug genomic DNA, two replicates each. The repertoire was sequenced with immunoSEQ multiplex PCR; TCRdb's copy has only in-frame clones and lacks some. Of more than 9,500 clones in the sample, roughly 60% were seen once. Germline V lookup: CDR1 SGHTA, CDR2 FQGNSA. The CDR3 loop spans 13 amino acids. Trimming took off 1 base at V and 3 bases at J, with 6 bases between the two ends. Notes on this clone: Its antigen is undetermined.

This specimen consisted of tumor tissue, obtained before nivolumab (anti-PD-1) treatment. The rearrangement joins TRBV7-2 to TRBJ1-2, with D possibly TRBD1 on 6 matching bases. The sequence was obtained from a person between 40 and 85 years old with oral cavity squamous cell carcinoma. The CDR3 DNA reads as TGTGCCAGCAGCTTAGACAGGGACTATGGCTACACCTTC. Translating gives CASSLDRDYGYTF.